The TCR beta chain described here comes from a study of blood T cell repertoires in COVID-19. Study-wide background: Acute and convalescent COVID-19 specimens originated in the United States, Italy and Spain. The cDNA or gDNA used as material had been derived from T cells, B-cell-depleted T cells, or PBMCs.

As processed by the authors: From reference gene primer amplification, estimates of nucleated cell counts were derived. Clones were read by immunoSEQ multiplex PCR, and TCRdb kept only the in-frame ones, dropping some. Clone size and V and J calls were adopted from that table, with D and trimming inferred from the DNA. The table records 150,000 to 200,000 clones, around 83% of them present only once. This clone has more than one count but fewer than ten. The specimen sequenced was peripheral blood. This clonotype was obtained from a human donor in a cohort sampled during active COVID-19.

CDR3 DNA sequence: TGTGCCAGCAGCCCCGACAGAGACTATGGCTACACCTTC. Its protein is CASSPDRDYGYTF. This sequence joins TRBV7-3 and TRBJ1-2, with D possibly matching TRBD1 (5 bases). With 5 bases removed from V and 3 bases from J, the gap between germline ends came to 10 bases. Germline CDR1 is SGHTA and CDR2 is FQGTGA. This CDR3 has 13 residues. Supplemented by reference TRBV7-3 and TRBJ1-2, the full variable domain reads GAGVSQTPSNKVTEKGKYVELRCDPISGHTALYWYRQSLGQGPEFLIYFQGTGAADDSGLPNDRFFAVRPEGSVSTLKIQRTERGDSAVYLCASSPDRDYGYTFGSGTRLTVV.